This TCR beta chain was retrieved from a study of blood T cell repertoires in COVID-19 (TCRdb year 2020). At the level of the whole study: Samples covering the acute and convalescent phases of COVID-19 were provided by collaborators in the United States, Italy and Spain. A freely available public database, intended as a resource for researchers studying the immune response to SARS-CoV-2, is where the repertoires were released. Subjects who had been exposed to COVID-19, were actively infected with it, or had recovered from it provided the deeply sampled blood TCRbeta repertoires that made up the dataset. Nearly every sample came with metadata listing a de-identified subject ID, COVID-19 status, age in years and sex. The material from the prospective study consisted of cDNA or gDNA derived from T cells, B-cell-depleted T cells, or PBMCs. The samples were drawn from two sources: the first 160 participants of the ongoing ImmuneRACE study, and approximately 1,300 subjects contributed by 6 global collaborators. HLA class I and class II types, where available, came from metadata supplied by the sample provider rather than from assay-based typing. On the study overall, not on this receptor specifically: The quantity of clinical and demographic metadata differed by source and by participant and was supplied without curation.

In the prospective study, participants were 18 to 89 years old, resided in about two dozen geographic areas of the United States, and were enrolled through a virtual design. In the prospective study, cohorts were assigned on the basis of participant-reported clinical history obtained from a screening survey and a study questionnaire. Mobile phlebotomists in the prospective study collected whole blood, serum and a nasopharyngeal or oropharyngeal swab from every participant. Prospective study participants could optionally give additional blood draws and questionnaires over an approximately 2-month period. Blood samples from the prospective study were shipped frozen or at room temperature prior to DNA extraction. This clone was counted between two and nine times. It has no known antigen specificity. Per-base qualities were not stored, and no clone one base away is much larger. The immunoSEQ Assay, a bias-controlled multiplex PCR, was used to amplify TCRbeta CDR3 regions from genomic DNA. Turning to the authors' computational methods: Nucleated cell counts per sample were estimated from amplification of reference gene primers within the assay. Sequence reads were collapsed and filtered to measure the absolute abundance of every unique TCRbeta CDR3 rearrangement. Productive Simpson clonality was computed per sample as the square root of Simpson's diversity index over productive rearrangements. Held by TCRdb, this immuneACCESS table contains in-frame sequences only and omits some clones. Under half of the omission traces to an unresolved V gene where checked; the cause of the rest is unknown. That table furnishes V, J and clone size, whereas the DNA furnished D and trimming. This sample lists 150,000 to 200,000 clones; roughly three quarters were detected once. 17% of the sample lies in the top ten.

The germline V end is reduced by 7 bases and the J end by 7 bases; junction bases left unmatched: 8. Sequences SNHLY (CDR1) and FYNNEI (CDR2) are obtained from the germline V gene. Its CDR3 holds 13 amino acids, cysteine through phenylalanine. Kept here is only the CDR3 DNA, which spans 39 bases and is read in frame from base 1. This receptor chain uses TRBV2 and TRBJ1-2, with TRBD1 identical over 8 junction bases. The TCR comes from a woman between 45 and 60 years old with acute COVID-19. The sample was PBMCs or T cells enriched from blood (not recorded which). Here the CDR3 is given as CASTESTGGGYTF. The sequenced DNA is TGTGCCAGCACCGAAAGTACAGGGGGTGGCTACACCTTC.